This entry describes one T cell receptor (beta chain). What it recognizes is unknown. Per germline, CDR1 SGHDT and CDR2 YYEEEE. The CDR3 spans 13 residues. Trimming stripped 0 bases from V and 8 bases from J, with 11 bases between. The data were produced by immunoSEQ multiplex PCR, yet TCRdb's version contains in-frame clones alone and is incomplete. Here the sample spans approximately 170,000 clones, about 88% being singletons. The sample originates from a study of cytotoxic CD8 clonotypes in ibrutinib-treated CLL. Study context: The response samples were taken once patients had been treated for a median of approximately twelve months, range 6 to 36. Regarding the study as a whole: Lymph node repertoires were not studied, and sampling times were unmatched.

About 2 micrograms of genomic DNA (from cryopreserved PBMCs) were used for TCR beta libraries. The source of this sequence is a human donor with chronic lymphocytic leukemia. The sequences come from PBMCs, collected at disease progression, from a patient treated with ibrutinib. The gene calls are TRBV5-6 and TRBJ1-2; possibly TRBD1 for D (5 bases). CDR3 loop: CASSLGDAGGYTF. CDR3 nucleotide sequence: TGTGCCAGCAGCTTGGGGGACGCAGGGGGCTACACCTTC.